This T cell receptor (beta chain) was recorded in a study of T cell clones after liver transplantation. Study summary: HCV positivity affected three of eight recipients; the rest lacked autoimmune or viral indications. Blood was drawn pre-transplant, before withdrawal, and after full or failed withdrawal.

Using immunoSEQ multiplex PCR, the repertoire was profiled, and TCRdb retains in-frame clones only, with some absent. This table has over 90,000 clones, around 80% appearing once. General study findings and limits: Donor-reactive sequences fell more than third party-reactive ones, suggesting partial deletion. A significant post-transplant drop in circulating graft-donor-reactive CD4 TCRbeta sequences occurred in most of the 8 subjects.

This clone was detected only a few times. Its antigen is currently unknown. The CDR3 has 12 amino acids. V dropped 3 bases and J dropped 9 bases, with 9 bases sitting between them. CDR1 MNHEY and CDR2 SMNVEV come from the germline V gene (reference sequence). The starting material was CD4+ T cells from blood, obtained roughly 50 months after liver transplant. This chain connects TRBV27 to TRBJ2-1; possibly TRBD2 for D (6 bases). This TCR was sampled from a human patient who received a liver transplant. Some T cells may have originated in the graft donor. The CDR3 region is CASSFPGGEQFF. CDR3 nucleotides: TGTGCCAGCAGTTTTCCCGGGGGTGAGCAGTTCTTC.